The sequence of this T cell receptor beta chain was determined in a study of blood T cells in healthy people across ages. Of note for this clonotype: The germline gene is not matched at one end of the junction; a read error may be the cause.

Combining a sample-barcoded 5' primer with a J-beta primer mix, a second PCR ran for roughly 7 to 12 cycles. TCRdb fed the 5' RACE reads into MiXCR, producing one record per CDR3 protein. The sample consists of 650,000 or so distinct CDR3 sequences, about 51% of them appearing once. Germline CDR1 reads MNHNY; CDR2 reads SVGAGI (reference sequence). The CDR3 is 15 residues long. The material sequenced was blood. This clonotype was obtained from a woman older than 75 in good health. The rearrangement uses TRBV6-6 and TRBJ2-1; possible D gene TRBD1, 5 bases. In DNA form, the CDR3 reads TGTGCCAGCAGTTCCAATAGACAGACCAACAATGAGGAGTTCTTC. This translates into CASSSNRQTNNEEFF.